These 23 T cell receptor beta chains were sequenced from one sample in a study of Ad26.COV2.S vaccination and SARS-CoV-2 variants. Libraries were prepared by immunoSEQ multiplex PCR; TCRdb keeps only in-frame clonotypes and omits some of them. The table lists roughly 380,000 clones, roughly 84% of them singletons. The treatment here: about 20 received Ad26.COV2.S at low or high dose, single or two shots; 5 received placebo; per-sample allocation not given. The samples were gathered on day 63 after the first injection of vaccine or placebo. The specimen comprised peripheral blood, sampled in a trial of Ad26.COV2.S vaccine versus placebo. These receptors originate from a person between 18 and 59 years old who received the Ad26.COV2.S COVID-19 vaccine or a placebo.

This clone was observed a single time. The chain has TRBV7-2 and TRBJ1-2, with no clear D. The CDR3 length is 14 residues. Germline CDR1 is SGHTA and CDR2 is FQGNSA. Trimming removed 0 bases at V and 7 bases at J, with 12 bases between. This CDR3 is CASSLALKSGGYTF. The CDR3 DNA reads TGTGCCAGCAGCTTAGCGCTGAAGTCAGGTGGCTACACCTTC.

V gene TRBV30 combines with J gene TRBJ2-3; TRBD1 agrees at 10 bases. The J segment lost 3 bases and the V segment lost 1 base, leaving 4 bases of the junction unmatched. The CDR3 is made up of 15 amino acids. Germline CDR1 GTSNPN, CDR2 SVGIG (reference sequence). The CDR3 DNA reads as TGTGCCTGGAGTGACCGGGACAGGGGAACAGATACGCAGTATTTT. As protein: CAWSDRDRGTDTQYF.

This clone was detected once. This rearrangement joins TRBV27 to TRBJ1-4; D is possibly TRBD1 (6 bases). The V and J ends lost 6 bases and 8 bases respectively, with 16 bases between them. From germline, CDR1 is MNHEY and CDR2 SMNVEV (reference sequence). The CDR3 is 14 residues long. This chain's CDR3 is CASSFQGSQEKLFF. CDR3 bases: TGTGCCAGCAGCTTCCAGGGGAGCCAGGAAAAACTGTTTTTT.

This chain links TRBV5-8 with TRBJ2-7; no clear D gene. This CDR3 is 10 amino acids long. Trimming removed 7 bases at V and 0 bases at J, with 2 bases between. Germline CDR1 and CDR2: SGHTS and YDEGEE. This CDR3 is CASGSYEQYF. The CDR3 region has the DNA TGTGCCAGCGGCTCCTACGAGCAGTACTTC. The variable domain in full, with the rest retrieved from reference TRBV5-8 and TRBJ2-7, is EAGVTQSPTHLIKTRGQQATLRCSPISGHTSVYWYQQALGLGLQFLLWYDEGEERNRGNFPPRFSGRQFPNYSSELNVNALELEDSALYLCASGSYEQYFGPGTRLTVT.

J is TRBJ2-2 and V is TRBV29-1; D is uncertain. The CDR3 length is 12 residues. V dropped 4 bases and J dropped 4 bases, with 7 bases sitting between them. Germline V gives CDR1 SQVTM, CDR2 ANQGSEA. CDR3 protein: CSVGVGTGELFF. In DNA, the CDR3 is TGCAGCGTTGGAGTTGGCACCGGGGAGCTGTTTTTT.

This chain joins TRBV28 and TRBJ2-5; 7 bases fit TRBD1. J gave up 5 bases and V 5 bases, and 11 bases lay outside the gene matches. Looked up from germline, CDR1 is MDHEN and CDR2 is SYDVKM. The CDR3 has 15 residues. The CDR3: CASSQSGTAWETQYF. The CDR3 DNA sequence: TGTGCCAGCAGTCAATCCGGGACAGCTTGGGAGACCCAGTACTTC.

The J gene is TRBJ1-1, the V gene TRBV30; 8 bases map to TRBD1. Germline CDR1 GTSNPN, CDR2 SVGIG (reference sequence). Germline trimming cut 2 bases from V and 6 bases from J; bases unmatched to any gene: 2. CDR3 size: 12 residues. The DNA for the CDR3 is TGTGCCTGGAGTAAGGACAGGGCTGAAGCTTTCTTT. It encodes CAWSKDRAEAFF.

This chain uses TRBV7-3 with TRBJ2-1; no reliable D call. This CDR3 has 12 amino acids. Trimming shortened V by 5 bases and J by 10 bases, and 12 bases separated the two germline ends. Germline V lookup: CDR1 SGHTA, CDR2 FQGTGA. CDR3 bases: TGTGCCAGCAGCCAATTTCTAGGGGAGCAGTTCTTC. This translates into CASSQFLGEQFF.

This chain connects TRBV3-1 (or the pseudogene TRBV3-2) to TRBJ2-7; D not certain. This CDR3 contains 12 residues. Trimming left V 4 bases short and J 4 bases short, with 8 bases between. The V gene's germline CDR1 is LGHDT and CDR2 YNNKEL (reference sequence). Here the CDR3 reads CASSPRQYEQYF. DNA for the CDR3: TGTGCCAGCAGCCCCCGCCAATACGAGCAGTACTTC.

The chain employs TRBV18 and TRBJ1-2; 9 bases match TRBD1. V lost 5 bases to trimming and J lost 4 bases; unmatched junction nucleotides: 2. This CDR3 is 13 amino acids long. CDR1 and CDR2 (germline): KGHSH, LQKENI. The CDR3 nucleotides are TGTGCCAGCTCAGTGGGACAGGGCTATGGCTACACCTTC. Translating gives CASSVGQGYGYTF.

V and J are TRBV19 and TRBJ1-1; TRBD1 might be the D (5 bases). The CDR3 has 15 residues. V lost 1 base to trimming and J lost 1 base, with 10 bases between them. CDR1 and CDR2 (germline): LNHDA, SQIVND (reference sequence). CDR3 sequence reads: CASSIVWGRNTEAFF. DNA for the CDR3: TGTGCCAGTAGTATAGTATGGGGCCGGAACACTGAAGCTTTCTTT.

A single count supports this clone. This sequence joins TRBV11-2 and TRBJ1-3; D is unclear. Trimming removed 5 bases from V and 6 bases from J, with 11 bases in between. Germline V gene data show CDR1 as SGHAT and CDR2 as FQNNGV. The CDR3 length is 13 residues. The CDR3 DNA sequence: TGTGCCAGCAGCCCTAACCCCTTAAACACCATATATTTT. The encoded protein is CASSPNPLNTIYF. Drawing the rest from reference TRBV11-2 and TRBJ1-3, the complete variable domain is EAGVAQSPRYKIIEKRQSVAFWCNPISGHATLYWYQQILGQGPKLLIQFQNNGVVDDSQLPKDRFSAERLKGVDSTLKIQPAKLEDSAVYLCASSPNPLNTIYFGEGSWLTVV.

This chain joins TRBV5-1 and TRBJ1-4; D gene uncertain. The V gene's germline CDR1 is SGHRS and CDR2 YFSETQ. Trimming stripped 2 bases from V and 5 bases from J, with 10 bases between. CDR3 length: 14 residues. CDR3 region: CASSFGKGNEKLFF. The CDR3 nucleotides read TGCGCCAGCAGCTTTGGAAAAGGGAATGAAAAACTGTTTTTT.

The chain combines TRBV11-2 with TRBJ2-7; D not resolved. Trimming stripped 3 bases from V and 5 bases from J, with 8 bases between. Germline V gives CDR1 SGHAT, CDR2 FQNNGV. The CDR3 spans 12 residues. The CDR3 spells CASSFSGNEQYF. The DNA for the CDR3 is TGTGCCAGCAGCTTCTCAGGTAACGAGCAGTACTTC.

This rearrangement joins TRBV6-5 to TRBJ2-7, with 7 bases aligning to TRBD1. The CDR3 contains 12 residues. Germline V gene data show CDR1 as MNHEY and CDR2 as SVGAGI. The ends lost 4 bases at V and 9 bases at J; junction bases unmatched: 6. As DNA, the CDR3 is TGTGCCAGCAGTTCGACAGGGCTTGGGCAGTACTTC. Its translation is CASSSTGLGQYF.

The chain uses TRBV7-8 and TRBJ1-5; no clear D. The ends were cut back, 1 base at V and 6 bases at J, with 13 bases in the middle. The CDR3 contains 15 residues. Germline V lookup: CDR1 SGHVS, CDR2 FQNEAQ. The CDR3 DNA follows: TGTGCCAGCAGCTTAGTAGTTAGGGTGCTTCAGCCCCAGCATTTT. This gives the protein CASSLVVRVLQPQHF.

The chain uses TRBV7-3 and TRBJ2-5; TRBD2 aligns across 10 bases. Germline V gives CDR1 SGHTA, CDR2 FQGTGA. The CDR3 has 18 amino acids. With 1 base clipped from V and 3 bases from J, the junction kept 11 bases outside the gene matches. The CDR3 sequence: CASSLNRVSGGPEETQYF. In DNA, the CDR3 is TGTGCCAGCAGCTTAAATCGGGTTAGCGGGGGGCCCGAAGAGACCCAGTACTTC.

The genes are TRBV12-3 or TRBV12-4 and TRBJ1-1; no firm D call. The CDR3 is made up of 13 amino acids. Between the trimmed V and J ends, which lost 2 bases and 5 bases, there was a span of 9 bases. The CDR3 here is CASSLFGLTEAFF. In DNA, the CDR3 is TGTGCCAGCAGTTTATTCGGATTGACTGAAGCTTTCTTT.

V gene TRBV27 combines with J gene TRBJ1-6, with D possibly being TRBD1 (6 bases). Germline CDR1 MNHEY, CDR2 SMNVEV (reference sequence). This CDR3 spans 19 amino acids. V was pared by 5 bases and J by 6 bases, with 26 bases between. Here the CDR3 reads CASSLRGTSKLRGNSPLHF. The CDR3 DNA sequence: TGTGCCAGCAGTCTCCGCGGGACAAGTAAGTTACGGGGTAATTCACCCCTCCACTTT.

V and J are TRBV7-9 and TRBJ2-7; 7 bases are a match to TRBD1. This CDR3 spans 14 amino acids. Germline loops: CDR1 SEHNR, CDR2 FQNEAQ (reference sequence). The trim removed 7 bases at V and 2 bases at J, leaving 8 bases unmatched. The CDR3 DNA reads TGTGCCAGCACCTCGACAGGGCAAACCTACGAGCAGTACTTC. It codes for CASTSTGQTYEQYF.

The chain recombines TRBV3-1 (or the pseudogene TRBV3-2) with TRBJ1-2; D is undetermined. The CDR3 length is 14 residues. V was cut by 0 bases and J by 2 bases, with 7 bases left in between. Germline values: CDR1 LGHDT, CDR2 YNNKEL (reference sequence). The CDR3 nucleotides read TGTGCCAGCAGCCAAGACCATCGGAACTATGGCTACACCTTC. Protein: CASSQDHRNYGYTF.

The chain carries TRBV28 and TRBJ1-2; TRBD1 matches 8 bases. The CDR3 covers 13 residues. V trimming: 7 bases; J trimming: 2 bases; junction bases outside the gene matches: 3. The germline gives CDR1 MDHEN, CDR2 SYDVKM. The CDR3 protein is CASMPGGNYGYTF. Here the CDR3 DNA reads TGTGCCAGCATGCCAGGGGGCAACTATGGCTACACCTTC.

The chain combines TRBV27 with TRBJ2-3; TRBD1 aligns across 7 bases. After removal of 6 bases from V and 1 base from J, the junction contained 7 bases not matched to a gene. The germline CDR1 and CDR2 sequences are MNHEY and SMNVEV (reference sequence). CDR3 length equals 15 residues. The CDR3 loop reads CASRTGSSRTDTQYF. The CDR3 nucleotides are TGTGCCAGCAGGACAGGGAGTTCGCGCACAGATACGCAGTATTTT.